The 6 T cell receptor beta chains reported below all come from one sample, sequenced in a study of blood T cell repertoires in COVID-19. Method: immunoSEQ multiplex PCR; TCRdb's copy keeps in-frame clones and lacks some. There are around 27,000 clones in the sample; roughly 94% occur only once, and roughly 3.7% lies in the top ten. Sequencing was done on a sample of peripheral blood. These receptors all stem from a human donor with active COVID-19. The donor label of this sample is uncertain.

The CDR3 here is CASRTSVNYNEQFF. In DNA form, the CDR3 reads TGTGCCAGCAGAACTAGCGTAAACTACAATGAGCAGTTCTTC. This rearrangement joins TRBV6-5 to TRBJ2-1; 7 positions match TRBD2. The CDR3 extends over 14 amino acids. Losses at the gene ends were 6 bases for V and 3 bases for J; bases not matched to a gene: 5. Germline V gives CDR1 MNHEY, CDR2 SVGAGI.

The chain employs TRBV30 and TRBJ1-6; D is unresolved. Germline V CDR1 and CDR2: GTSNPN, SVGIG (reference sequence). V lost 4 bases, J lost 6 bases, and 19 bases lay in between. This CDR3 comprises 16 residues. CDR3 region: CAWTQTGGPANSPLHF. CDR3 nucleotide sequence: TGTGCCTGGACTCAAACCGGTGGGCCGGCTAATTCACCCCTCCACTTT.

The chain combines TRBV24-1 with TRBJ2-7; tentative D call: TRBD1 (6 bases). Trimming removed 3 bases from V and 4 bases from J, with 9 bases in between. The germline V gene encodes CDR1 KGHDR and CDR2 SFDVKD. There are 13 residues in the CDR3. Here the CDR3 DNA reads TGTGCCACCAGTGATACCAGGGGATACGAGCAGTACTTC. It specifies CATSDTRGYEQYF.

The rearrangement links TRBV3-1 (or the pseudogene TRBV3-2) to TRBJ1-5, with a weak D call TRBD1 (6 bases). Germline V gene data show CDR1 as LGHDT and CDR2 as YNNKEL (reference sequence). There are 13 residues in the CDR3. With 4 bases removed from V and 6 bases from J, the gap between germline ends came to 10 bases. This CDR3 reads CASSPDRFQPQHF. CDR3 nucleotides: TGTGCCAGCAGCCCAGACAGGTTTCAGCCCCAGCATTTT.

About this clone itself: Other DNA sequences in the sample encode the same CDR3. The rearrangement joins TRBV5-1 to TRBJ2-7; a possible D gene is TRBD2 (5 bases). Trimming cost V 4 bases and J 0 bases, with 14 bases left between them. Per germline, CDR1 SGHRS and CDR2 YFSETQ. The CDR3 runs 15 residues. The chain's CDR3 is CASSLGLKSSYEQYF. The CDR3 nucleotides read TGCGCCAGCAGCCTCGGACTTAAAAGCTCCTACGAGCAGTACTTC.

This chain connects TRBV10-2 to TRBJ1-2; D unresolved. CDR1 and CDR2 (germline): WSHSY, SAAADI. The CDR3 runs to 13 residues. The V gene lost 3 bases and the J gene lost 1 base, with 6 bases spanning the gap. The CDR3 nucleotides read TGCGCCAGCAGTGATGTCAGTAACTATGGCTACACCTTC. Translation: CASSDVSNYGYTF.